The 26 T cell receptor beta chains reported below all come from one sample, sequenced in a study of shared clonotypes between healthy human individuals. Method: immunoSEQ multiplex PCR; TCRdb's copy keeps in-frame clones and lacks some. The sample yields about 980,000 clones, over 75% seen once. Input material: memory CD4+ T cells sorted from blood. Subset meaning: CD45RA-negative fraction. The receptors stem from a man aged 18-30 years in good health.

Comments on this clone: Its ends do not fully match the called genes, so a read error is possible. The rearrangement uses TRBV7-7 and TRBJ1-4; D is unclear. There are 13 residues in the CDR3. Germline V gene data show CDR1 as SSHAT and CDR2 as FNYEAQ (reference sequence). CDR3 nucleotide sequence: TGTGCTAGCAGCCGCCAGACTAATGAAAAACTGTTTTTT. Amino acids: CASSRQTNEKLFF.

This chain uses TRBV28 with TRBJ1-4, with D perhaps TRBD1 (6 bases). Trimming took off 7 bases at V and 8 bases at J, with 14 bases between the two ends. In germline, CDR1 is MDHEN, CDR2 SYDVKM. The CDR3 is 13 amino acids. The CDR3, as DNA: TGTGCCAGCACCGGACAGCTTGAGGAAAAACTGTTTTTT. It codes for CASTGQLEEKLFF.

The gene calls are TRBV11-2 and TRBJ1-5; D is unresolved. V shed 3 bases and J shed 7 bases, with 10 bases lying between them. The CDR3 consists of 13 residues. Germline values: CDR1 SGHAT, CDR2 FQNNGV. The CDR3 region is CASSFNTGQPQHF. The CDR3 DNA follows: TGTGCCAGCAGCTTTAACACGGGACAGCCCCAGCATTTT.

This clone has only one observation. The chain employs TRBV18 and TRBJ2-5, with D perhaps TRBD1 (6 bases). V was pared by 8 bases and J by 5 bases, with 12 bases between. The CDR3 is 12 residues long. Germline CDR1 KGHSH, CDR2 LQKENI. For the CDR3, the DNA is TGTGCCAGCACAGGGTTAGGGGAGACCCAGTACTTC. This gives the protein CASTGLGETQYF.

This chain's CDR3 is CASSPRGVQKNIQYF. In DNA, the CDR3 is TGTGCCAGCTCACCACGGGGTGTACAGAAAAACATTCAGTACTTC. The rearrangement joins TRBV18 to TRBJ2-4; no clear D gene. Germline CDR1 is KGHSH and CDR2 is LQKENI. V lost 1 base to trimming and J lost 4 bases, with 11 bases between them. The CDR3 runs 15 residues.

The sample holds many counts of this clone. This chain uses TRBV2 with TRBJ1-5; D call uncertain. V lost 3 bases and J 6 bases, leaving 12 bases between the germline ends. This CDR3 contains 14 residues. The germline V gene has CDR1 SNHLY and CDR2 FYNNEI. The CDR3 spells CASSEGLSGQPQHF. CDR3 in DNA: TGTGCCAGCAGTGAGGGCCTATCCGGTCAGCCCCAGCATTTT. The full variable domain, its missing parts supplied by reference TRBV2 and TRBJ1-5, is EPEVTQTPSHQVTQMGQEVILRCVPISNHLYFYWYRQILGQKVEFLVSFYNNEISEKSEIFDDQFSVERPDGSNFTLKIRSTKLEDSAMYFCASSEGLSGQPQHFGDGTRLSIL.

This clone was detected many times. CDR3 sequence (DNA): TGTGCCAGCAGCTTAGAGGGACAAGCTTACAATGAGCAGTTCTTC. Its protein product is CASSLEGQAYNEQFF. The chain is built from TRBV11-2 and TRBJ2-1; D might be TRBD1 (6 bases). The germline gives CDR1 SGHAT, CDR2 FQNNGV. This CDR3 has 15 residues. V was clipped by 0 bases and J by 4 bases, with 10 bases between them.

CDR3 bases: TGCAGCACTAGACAGGACGCCTACAATGAGCAGTTCTTC. Protein product: CSTRQDAYNEQFF. The V call is TRBV29-1, the J call TRBJ2-1; possible D gene TRBD1, 6 bases. The V and J ends lost 8 bases and 2 bases respectively, with 13 bases between them. In germline, CDR1 is SQVTM, CDR2 ANQGSEA. CDR3 size: 13 residues.

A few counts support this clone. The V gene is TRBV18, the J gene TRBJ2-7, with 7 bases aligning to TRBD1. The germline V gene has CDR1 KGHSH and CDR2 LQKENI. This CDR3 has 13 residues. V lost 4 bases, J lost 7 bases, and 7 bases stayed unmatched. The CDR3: CASSLYRGEEQYF. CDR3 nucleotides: TGTGCCAGCTCACTTTACAGGGGTGAAGAGCAGTACTTC.

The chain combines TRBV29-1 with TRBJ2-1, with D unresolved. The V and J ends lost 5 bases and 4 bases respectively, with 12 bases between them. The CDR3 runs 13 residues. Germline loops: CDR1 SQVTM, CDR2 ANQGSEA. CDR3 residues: CSVHTRIYNEQFF. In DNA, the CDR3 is TGCAGCGTTCATACCCGGATTTACAATGAGCAGTTCTTC.

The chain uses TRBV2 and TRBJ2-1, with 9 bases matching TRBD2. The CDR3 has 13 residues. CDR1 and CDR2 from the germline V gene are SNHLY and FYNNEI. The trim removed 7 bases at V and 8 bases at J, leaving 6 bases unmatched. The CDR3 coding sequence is TGTGCCAGCACTGCGGGGGGGCGGTATGAGCAGTTCTTC. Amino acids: CASTAGGRYEQFF.

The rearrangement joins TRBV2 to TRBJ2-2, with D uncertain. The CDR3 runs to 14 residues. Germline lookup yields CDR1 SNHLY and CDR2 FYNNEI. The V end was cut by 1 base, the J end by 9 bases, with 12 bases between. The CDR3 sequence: CASSEVVSVRELFF. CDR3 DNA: TGTGCCAGCAGTGAAGTCGTAAGCGTTAGGGAGCTGTTTTTT.

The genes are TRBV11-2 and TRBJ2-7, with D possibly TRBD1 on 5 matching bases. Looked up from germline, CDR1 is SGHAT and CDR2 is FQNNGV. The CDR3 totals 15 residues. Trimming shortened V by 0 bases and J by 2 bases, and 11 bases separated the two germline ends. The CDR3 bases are TGTGCCAGCAGCTTAGATCGGGCAGGGCCCTACGAGCAGTACTTC. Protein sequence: CASSLDRAGPYEQYF.

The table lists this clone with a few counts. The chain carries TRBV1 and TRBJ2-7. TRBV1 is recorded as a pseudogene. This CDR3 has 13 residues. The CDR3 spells CTSSQDRVDEQYF. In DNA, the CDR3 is TGCACCAGCAGCCAAGATAGGGTTGACGAGCAGTACTTC.

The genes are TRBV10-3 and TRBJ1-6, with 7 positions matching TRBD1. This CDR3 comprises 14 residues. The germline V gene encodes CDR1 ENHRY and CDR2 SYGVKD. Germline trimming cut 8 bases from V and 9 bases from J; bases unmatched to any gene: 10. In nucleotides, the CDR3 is TGTGCCATCTCTCAGGGGGGCGGAGGTTCACCCCTCCACTTT. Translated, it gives CAISQGGGGSPLHF.

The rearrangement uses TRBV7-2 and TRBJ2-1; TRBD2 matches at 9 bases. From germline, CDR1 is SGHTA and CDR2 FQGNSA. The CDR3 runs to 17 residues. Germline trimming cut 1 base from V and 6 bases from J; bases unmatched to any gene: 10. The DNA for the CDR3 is TGTGCCAGCAGCTTAGTATTCGGGCTAGCGGGACGCAATGAGCAGTTCTTC. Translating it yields CASSLVFGLAGRNEQFF.

CDR3 loop: CASSQRGGTGGHEQYF. DNA for the CDR3: TGTGCCAGCAGCCAGAGGGGCGGAACAGGGGGACACGAGCAGTACTTC. The chain carries TRBV14 and TRBJ2-7; the match to TRBD1 covers 8 bases. In germline, CDR1 is SGHDN, CDR2 FVKESK. The CDR3 totals 16 residues. After removal of 3 bases from V and 5 bases from J, the junction contained 12 bases not matched to a gene.

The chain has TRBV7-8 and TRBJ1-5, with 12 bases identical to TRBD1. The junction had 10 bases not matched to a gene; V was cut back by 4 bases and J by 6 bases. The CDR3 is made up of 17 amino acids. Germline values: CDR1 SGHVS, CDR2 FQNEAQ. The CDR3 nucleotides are TGTGCCAGCAGCTCAAACCGGGACAGGGGGCTCTTTCAGCCCCAGCATTTT. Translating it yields CASSSNRDRGLFQPQHF.

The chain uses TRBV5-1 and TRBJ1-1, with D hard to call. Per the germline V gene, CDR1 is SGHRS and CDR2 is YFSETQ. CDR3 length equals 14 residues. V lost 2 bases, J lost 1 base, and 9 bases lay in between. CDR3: CASSFNGANTEAFF. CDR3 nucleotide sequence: TGCGCCAGCAGCTTTAATGGAGCGAACACTGAAGCTTTCTTT.

For the CDR3, the DNA is TGTAACTGCACCGGGGAGCTGTTTTTT. This encodes CNCTGELFF. The chain carries TRBV21-1 and TRBJ2-2; the table's D call, TRBD2, was not checked against the DNA. TRBV21-1 represents a pseudogene. The CDR3 spans 9 residues.

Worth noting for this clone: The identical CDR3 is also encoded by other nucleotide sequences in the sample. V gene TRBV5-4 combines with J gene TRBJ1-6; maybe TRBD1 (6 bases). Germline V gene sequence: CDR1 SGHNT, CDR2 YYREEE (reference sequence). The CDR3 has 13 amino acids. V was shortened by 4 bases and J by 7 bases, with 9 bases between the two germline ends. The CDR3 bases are TGTGCCAGCAGCCCGGACAGAAATTCACCCCTCCACTTT. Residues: CASSPDRNSPLHF.

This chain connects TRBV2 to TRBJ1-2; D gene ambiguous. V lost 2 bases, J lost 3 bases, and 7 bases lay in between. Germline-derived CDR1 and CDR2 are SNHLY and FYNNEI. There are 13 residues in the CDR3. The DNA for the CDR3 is TGTGCCAGCAGTGAATGGGGTGACTATGGCTACACCTTC. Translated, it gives CASSEWGDYGYTF. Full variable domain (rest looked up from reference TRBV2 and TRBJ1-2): EPEVTQTPSHQVTQMGQEVILRCVPISNHLYFYWYRQILGQKVEFLVSFYNNEISEKSEIFDDQFSVERPDGSNFTLKIRSTKLEDSAMYFCASSEWGDYGYTFGSGTRLTVV.

CDR3 sequence: CASRGATQYF. CDR3 sequence (DNA): TGTGCCAGTAGGGGTGCTACGCAGTATTTT. The gene calls are TRBV27 and TRBJ2-3; D is perhaps TRBD1 (5 bases). Germline CDR1 reads MNHEY; CDR2 reads SMNVEV (reference sequence). Trimming cost V 9 bases and J 8 bases, with 9 bases left between them. The CDR3 consists of 10 residues.

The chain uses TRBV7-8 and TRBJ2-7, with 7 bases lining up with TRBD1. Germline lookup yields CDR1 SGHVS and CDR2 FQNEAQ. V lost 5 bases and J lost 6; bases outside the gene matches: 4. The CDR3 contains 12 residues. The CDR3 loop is CASSRQGTEQYF. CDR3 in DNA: TGTGCCAGCAGCAGACAGGGTACCGAGCAGTACTTC.

The CDR3, as DNA: TGTGCCAGCACTGGGTGGCAAAAGAACACCGGGGAGCTGTTTTTT. It specifies CASTGWQKNTGELFF. The chain uses TRBV7-9 and TRBJ2-2; D unclear. Germline V gene sequence: CDR1 SEHNR, CDR2 FQNEAQ (reference sequence). Deletions cut 7 bases from V and 1 base from J, with 13 bases between. CDR3 size: 15 residues.

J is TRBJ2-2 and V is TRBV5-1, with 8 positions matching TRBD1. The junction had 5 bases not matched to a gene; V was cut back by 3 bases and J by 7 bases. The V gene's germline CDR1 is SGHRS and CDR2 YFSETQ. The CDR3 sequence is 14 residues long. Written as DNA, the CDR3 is TGCGCCAGCAGCTCACTGACAGGGGACGGGGAGCTGTTTTTT. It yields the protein CASSSLTGDGELFF. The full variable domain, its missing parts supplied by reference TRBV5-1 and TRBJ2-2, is KAGVTQTPRYLIKTRGQQVTLSCSPISGHRSVSWYQQTPGQGLQFLFEYFSETQRNKGNFPGRFSGRQFSNSRSEMNVSTLELGDSALYLCASSSLTGDGELFFGEGSRLTVL.